The rows below give T cell receptor beta chains drawn from one sample of a study of blood T cell repertoires in COVID-19. This table comes from immunoSEQ multiplex PCR, and its TCRdb copy is limited to in-frame clones, with some not included. The table shows approximately 200,000 clones, with about 81% occurring only once. Sequencing used peripheral blood. The receptors stem from a woman of 80 years or more with COVID-19, enrolled during active disease. Both conserved end residues are part of each CDR3. D genes are given only for firm matches. A row's size may be missing; if present it is once, few, many or a size class.

v_gene,abundance,len,d_gene,j_gene,CDR3aa,CDR3nt
TRBV29-1,NA,15,TRBD2,TRBJ2-5,CSVALAGGRIRAQYF,TGCAGCGTTGCACTAGCGGGAGGAAGGATTAGGGCCCAGTACTTC
TRBV2,NA,14,NA,TRBJ2-7,CASSPSTVLYEQYF,TGTGCCAGCAGTCCCTCTACGGTCCTCTACGAGCAGTACTTC
TRBV9,NA,21,TRBD2,TRBJ2-1,CASSVHAGLAYTTSSYNEQFF,TGTGCCAGCAGCGTCCACGCGGGACTAGCGTACACAACGAGCTCCTACAATGAGCAGTTCTTC
TRBV4-3,once,13,NA,TRBJ1-3,CASSRQIGNTIYF,TGCGCCAGCAGCCGGCAGATCGGAAACACCATATATTTT
TRBV28,NA,13,NA,TRBJ2-1,CASSLYGGYEQFF,TGTGCCAGCAGTTTATACGGAGGGTATGAGCAGTTCTTC
TRBV5-1,NA,15,TRBD2,TRBJ2-5,CASSLTGTSEETQYF,TGCGCCAGCAGCTTGACCGGGACTAGCGAAGAGACCCAGTACTTC
TRBV6-5,NA,14,TRBD1,TRBJ2-7,CASSNTGGSYEQYF,TGTGCCAGCAGTAACACAGGGGGTTCCTACGAGCAGTACTTC
TRBV19,NA,17,TRBD1,TRBJ1-2,CASSLTTGGGWIYGYTF,TGTGCCAGTAGTCTCACGACAGGGGGCGGTTGGATATATGGCTACACCTTC
TRBV2,once,14,NA,TRBJ1-4,CASSPALQGEKLFF,TGTGCCAGCAGTCCTGCACTCCAGGGGGAAAAACTGTTTTTT
TRBV5-1,NA,17,TRBD2,TRBJ2-1,CASSLTLAGDPYNEQFF,TGCGCCAGCAGCTTGACGCTAGCGGGCGACCCGTACAATGAGCAGTTCTTC
TRBV28,NA,15,TRBD2,TRBJ2-5,CASSPLAEWKETQYF,TGTGCCAGCAGTCCTCTAGCGGAGTGGAAAGAGACCCAGTACTTC
TRBV2,NA,14,NA,TRBJ2-7,CASSYQPSSYEQYF,TGTGCCAGCAGTTATCAGCCTAGCTCCTACGAGCAGTACTTC
TRBV7-2,few,16,TRBD2,TRBJ2-3,CASSLTSDSSTDTQYF,TGTGCCAGCAGCTTAACTAGCGACAGTAGCACAGATACGCAGTATTTT
TRBV3-1/TRBV3-2,NA,15,TRBD2,TRBJ2-7,CASSSSSGSNYEQYF,TGTGCCAGCAGCTCATCGAGCGGGAGTAACTACGAGCAGTACTTC
TRBV7-9,few,15,TRBD2,TRBJ2-7,CASSSPGLARSEQYF,TGTGCCAGCAGCTCACCGGGACTAGCGAGAAGCGAGCAGTACTTC
TRBV15,NA,14,NA,TRBJ2-5,CATSRDLASETQYF,TGTGCCACCAGCAGAGATCTAGCGTCGGAGACCCAGTACTTC
TRBV9,NA,15,TRBD1,TRBJ2-3,CASSVEQGRTDTQYF,TGTGCCAGCAGCGTAGAACAGGGGCGCACAGATACGCAGTATTTT
TRBV5-4,NA,15,TRBD1,TRBJ2-2,CASSLPDREAGELFF,TGTGCCAGCAGCTTGCCGGACAGGGAGGCCGGGGAGCTGTTTTTT
TRBV28,NA,15,NA,TRBJ2-5,CASSFKTEAPVAQYF,TGTGCCAGCAGTTTCAAGACGGAGGCCCCGGTGGCCCAGTACTTC
TRBV18,once,15,TRBD2,TRBJ2-3,CASSPLAGVSDTQYF,TGTGCCAGCTCACCACTAGCGGGAGTTTCAGATACGCAGTATTTT
TRBV5-5,once,15,TRBD1,TRBJ2-7,CASSVGRDRVHEQYF,TGTGCCAGCAGCGTGGGACGGGACAGGGTCCACGAGCAGTACTTC
TRBV2,NA,14,NA,TRBJ2-5,CASTSGEPQETQYF,TGTGCCAGCACCTCTGGAGAGCCGCAAGAGACCCAGTACTTC
TRBV28,NA,11,NA,TRBJ2-1,CATEMRDRQFF,TGTGCCACCGAAATGCGGGATAGGCAGTTCTTC
TRBV6-5,few,14,NA,TRBJ2-2,CASSYGQIGGELFF,TGTGCCAGCAGTTATGGGCAGATTGGCGGGGAGCTGTTTTTT
TRBV7-2,NA,15,TRBD1,TRBJ1-6,CASSPGGTGPPPLHF,TGTGCCAGCAGCCCGGGCGGGACAGGGCCACCACCCCTCCACTTT
TRBV5-1,NA,13,NA,TRBJ2-7,CASSLGGTYEQYF,TGCGCCAGCAGCTTGGGCGGGACCTACGAGCAGTACTTC
TRBV18,NA,16,TRBD2,TRBJ2-1,CASSPLRGLAVNEQFF,TGTGCCAGCTCACCACTTAGGGGACTAGCGGTGAATGAGCAGTTCTTC
TRBV7-2,NA,16,NA,TRBJ2-1,CASTLGIGAGYHEQFF,TGTGCCAGCACCTTAGGGATCGGTGCGGGATACCATGAGCAGTTCTTC